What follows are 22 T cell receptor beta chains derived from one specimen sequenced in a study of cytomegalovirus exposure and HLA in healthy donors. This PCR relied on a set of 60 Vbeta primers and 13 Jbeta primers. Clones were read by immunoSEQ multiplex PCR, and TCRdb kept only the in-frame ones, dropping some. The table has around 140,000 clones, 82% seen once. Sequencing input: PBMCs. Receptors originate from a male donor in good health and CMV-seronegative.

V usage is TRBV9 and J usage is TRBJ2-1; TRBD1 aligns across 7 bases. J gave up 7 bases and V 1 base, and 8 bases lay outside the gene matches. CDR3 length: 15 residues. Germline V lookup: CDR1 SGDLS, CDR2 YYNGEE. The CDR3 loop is CASSVTDRVGNEQFF. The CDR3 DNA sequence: TGTGCCAGCAGCGTAACCGACAGGGTGGGGAATGAGCAGTTCTTC.

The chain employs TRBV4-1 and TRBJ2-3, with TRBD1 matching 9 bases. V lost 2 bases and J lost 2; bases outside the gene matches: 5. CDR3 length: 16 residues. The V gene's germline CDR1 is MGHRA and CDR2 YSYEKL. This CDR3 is CASSQTGGPFTDTQYF. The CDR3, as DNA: TGCGCCAGCAGCCAAACAGGGGGCCCATTCACAGATACGCAGTATTTT.

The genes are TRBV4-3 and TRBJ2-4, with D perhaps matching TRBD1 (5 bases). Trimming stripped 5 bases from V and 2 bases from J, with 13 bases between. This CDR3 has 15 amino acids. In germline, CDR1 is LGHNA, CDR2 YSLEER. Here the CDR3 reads CASSLGRGSKNIQYF. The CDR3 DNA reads TGCGCCAGCAGCTTAGGTAGGGGTTCCAAAAACATTCAGTACTTC.

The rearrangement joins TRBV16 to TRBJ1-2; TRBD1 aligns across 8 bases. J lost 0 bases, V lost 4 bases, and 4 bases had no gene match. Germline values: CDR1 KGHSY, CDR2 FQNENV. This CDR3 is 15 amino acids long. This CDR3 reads CASSPDRGTNYGYTF. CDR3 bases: TGTGCCAGCAGCCCCGACAGGGGAACTAACTATGGCTACACCTTC.

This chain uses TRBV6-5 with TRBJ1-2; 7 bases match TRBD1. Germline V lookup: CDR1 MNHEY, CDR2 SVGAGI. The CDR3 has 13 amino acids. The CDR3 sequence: CVVRTGTDYGYTF. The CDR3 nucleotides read TGTGTTGTCCGGACAGGAACGGACTATGGCTACACCTTC.

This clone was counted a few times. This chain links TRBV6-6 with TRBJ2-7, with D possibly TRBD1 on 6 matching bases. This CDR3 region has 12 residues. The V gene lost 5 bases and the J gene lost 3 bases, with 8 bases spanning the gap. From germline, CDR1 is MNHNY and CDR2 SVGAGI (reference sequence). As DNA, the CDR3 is TGTGCCAGCAGTCCACAGGGCTACGAGCAGTACTTC. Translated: CASSPQGYEQYF.

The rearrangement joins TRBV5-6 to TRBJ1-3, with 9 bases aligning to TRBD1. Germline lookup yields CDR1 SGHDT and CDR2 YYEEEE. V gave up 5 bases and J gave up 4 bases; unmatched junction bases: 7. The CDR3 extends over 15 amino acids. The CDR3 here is CASRLQGAGGNTIYF. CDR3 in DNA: TGTGCCAGCAGACTACAGGGGGCAGGCGGAAACACCATATATTTT.

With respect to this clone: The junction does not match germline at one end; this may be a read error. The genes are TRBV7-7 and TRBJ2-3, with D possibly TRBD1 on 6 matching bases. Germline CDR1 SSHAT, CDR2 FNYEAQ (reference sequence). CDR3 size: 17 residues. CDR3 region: CASSRRDIRPGTDTQYF. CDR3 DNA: TGTGCTAGCAGCCGACGGGACATCCGACCGGGCACAGATACGCAGTATTTT. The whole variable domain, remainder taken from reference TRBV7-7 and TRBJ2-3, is GAGVSQSPRYKVTKRGQDVTLRCDPISSHATLYWYQQALGQGPEFLTYFNYEAQPDKSGLPSDRFSAERPEGSISTLTIQRTEQRDSAMYRCASSRRDIRPGTDTQYFGPGTRLTVL.

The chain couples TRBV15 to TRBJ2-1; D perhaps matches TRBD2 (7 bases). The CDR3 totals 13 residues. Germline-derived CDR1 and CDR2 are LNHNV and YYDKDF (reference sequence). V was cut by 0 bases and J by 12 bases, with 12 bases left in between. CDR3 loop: CATSRDRGGGQFF. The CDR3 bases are TGTGCCACCAGCAGAGATCGCGGGGGCGGGCAGTTCTTC.

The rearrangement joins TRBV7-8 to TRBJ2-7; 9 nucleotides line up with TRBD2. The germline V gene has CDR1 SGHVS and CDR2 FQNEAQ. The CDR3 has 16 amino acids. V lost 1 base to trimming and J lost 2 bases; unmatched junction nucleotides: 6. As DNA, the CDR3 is TGTGCCAGCAGCTTAGAGGGTAGCGGGAGCCCCTACGAGCAGTACTTC. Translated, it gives CASSLEGSGSPYEQYF.

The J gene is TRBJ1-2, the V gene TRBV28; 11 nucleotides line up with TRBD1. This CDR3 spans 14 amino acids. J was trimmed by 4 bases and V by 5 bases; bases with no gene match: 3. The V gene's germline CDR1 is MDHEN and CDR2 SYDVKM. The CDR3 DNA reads TGTGCCAGCAGTCCAGGACAGGGGGCCTATGGCTACACCTTC. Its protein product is CASSPGQGAYGYTF.

The CDR3 region is CASRIEPVYEQYF. The CDR3 DNA sequence: TGTGCCAGCAGGATAGAACCGGTATACGAGCAGTACTTC. The V gene is TRBV7-8, the J gene TRBJ2-7; no clear D. V shed 6 bases and J shed 4 bases, with 13 bases lying between them. This CDR3 has 13 amino acids. Germline loops: CDR1 SGHVS, CDR2 FQNEAQ.

This CDR3 is CASSLPAYEQYF. The CDR3 bases are TGTGCCAGCAGTTTACCAGCCTACGAGCAGTACTTC. This chain links TRBV27 with TRBJ2-7; D uncertain. The germline gives CDR1 MNHEY, CDR2 SMNVEV (reference sequence). V gave up 2 bases and J gave up 2 bases, with 4 bases separating them. The CDR3 covers 12 residues.

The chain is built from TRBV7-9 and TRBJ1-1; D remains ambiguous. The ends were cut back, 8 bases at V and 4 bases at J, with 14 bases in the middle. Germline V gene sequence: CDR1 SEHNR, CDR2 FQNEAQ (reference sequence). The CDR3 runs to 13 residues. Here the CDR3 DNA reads TGTGCCAGCGGAACCGGGGTGACCACTGAAGCTTTCTTT. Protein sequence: CASGTGVTTEAFF.

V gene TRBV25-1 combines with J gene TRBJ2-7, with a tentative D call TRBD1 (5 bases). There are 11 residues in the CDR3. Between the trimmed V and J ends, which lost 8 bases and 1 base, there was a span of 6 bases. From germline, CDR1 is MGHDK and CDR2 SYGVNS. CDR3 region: CASGASYEQYF. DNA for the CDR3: TGTGCCAGCGGGGCTTCCTACGAGCAGTACTTC.

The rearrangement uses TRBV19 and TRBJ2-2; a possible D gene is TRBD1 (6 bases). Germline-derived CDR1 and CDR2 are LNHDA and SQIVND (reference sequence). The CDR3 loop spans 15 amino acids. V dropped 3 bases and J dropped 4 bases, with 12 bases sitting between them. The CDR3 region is CASSIQGISTGELFF. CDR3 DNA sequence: TGTGCCAGTAGTATCCAGGGGATCTCCACCGGGGAGCTGTTTTTT.

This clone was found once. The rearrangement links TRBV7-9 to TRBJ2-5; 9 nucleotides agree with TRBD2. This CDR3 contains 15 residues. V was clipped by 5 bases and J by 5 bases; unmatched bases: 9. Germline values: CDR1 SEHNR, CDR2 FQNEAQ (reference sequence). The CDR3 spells CASSRTSEGGETQYF. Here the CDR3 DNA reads TGTGCCAGCAGCCGGACTAGCGAGGGGGGGGAGACCCAGTACTTC.

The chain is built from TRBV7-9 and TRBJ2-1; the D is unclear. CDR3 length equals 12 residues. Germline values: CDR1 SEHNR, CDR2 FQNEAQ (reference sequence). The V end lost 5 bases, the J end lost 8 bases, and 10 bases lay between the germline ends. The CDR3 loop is CASSLVGHEQFF. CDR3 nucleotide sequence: TGTGCCAGCAGCCTTGTTGGGCATGAGCAGTTCTTC. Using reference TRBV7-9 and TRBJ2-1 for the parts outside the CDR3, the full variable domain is DTGVSQNPRHKITKRGQNVTFRCDPISEHNRLYWYRQTLGQGPEFLTYFQNEAQLEKSRLLSDRFSAERPKGSFSTLEIQRTEQGDSAMYLCASSLVGHEQFFGPGTRLTVL.

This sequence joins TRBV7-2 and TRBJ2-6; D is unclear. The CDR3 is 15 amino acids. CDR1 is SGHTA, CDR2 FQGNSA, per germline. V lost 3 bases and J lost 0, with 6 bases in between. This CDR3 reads CASSFPNSGANVLTF. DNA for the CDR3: TGTGCCAGCAGCTTTCCCAACTCTGGGGCCAACGTCCTGACTTTC.

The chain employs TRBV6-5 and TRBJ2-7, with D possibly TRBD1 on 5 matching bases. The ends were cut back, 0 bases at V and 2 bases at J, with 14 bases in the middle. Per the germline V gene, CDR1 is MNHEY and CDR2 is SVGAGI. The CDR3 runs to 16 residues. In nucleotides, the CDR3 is TGTGCCAGCAGTTACTCTATCGGCAGGGCAACCTACGAGCAGTACTTC. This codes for CASSYSIGRATYEQYF.

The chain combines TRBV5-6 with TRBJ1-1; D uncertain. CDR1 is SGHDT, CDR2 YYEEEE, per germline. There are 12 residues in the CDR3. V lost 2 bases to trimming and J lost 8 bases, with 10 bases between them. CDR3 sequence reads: CASSFGSGEAFF. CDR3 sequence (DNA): TGTGCCAGCAGCTTCGGGTCGGGGGAAGCTTTCTTT. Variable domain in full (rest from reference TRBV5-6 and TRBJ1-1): DAGVTQSPTHLIKTRGQQVTLRCSPKSGHDTVSWYQQALGQGPQFIFQYYEEEERQRGNFPDRFSGHQFPNYSSELNVNALLLGDSALYLCASSFGSGEAFFGQGTRLTVV.

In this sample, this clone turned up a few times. CDR3 amino acids: CASSLAGEAHLNDEQYF. The CDR3 DNA reads TGCGCCAGCAGTCTAGCGGGAGAAGCTCATCTTAATGACGAGCAGTACTTC. The chain is built from TRBV23-1 and TRBJ2-7; the match to TRBD2 covers 9 bases. TRBV23-1 is designated an ORF whose function remains uncertain. This CDR3 spans 17 amino acids. Trimming cost V 4 bases and J 5 bases; bases outside gene matches: 15.